This is a list of T cell receptor beta chains from one sample in a study of blood T cells in healthy people across ages. TCRdb used MiXCR to reprocess the 5' RACE reads, holding one entry per CDR3 protein. The sample lists around 780,000 distinct CDR3 sequences, 25% to 30% occurring once. This sample also belongs to another study, concerning T cells of mothers and their children.

The source material was blood. The receptors shown here come from a boy between 10 and 17 years old in good health. Both conserved end residues are part of each CDR3. The D gene is left open where the match is weak. Clone size is not always given. Where it is, it says once, few, many or a class for expanded clones.

>TRBV28|TRBJ2-7|many|TRBD2
TGTGCCAGCACAGGATCCGGGACTAGCGCCTACGAGCAGTACTTC
CASTGSGTSAYEQYF
>TRBV3-1|TRBJ2-1|NA|NA
TGTGTCAGCAGCCGAGGTTACAATGAGCAGTTCTTC
CVSSRGYNEQFF
>TRBV29-1|TRBJ1-1|few|NA
TGCAGCGTTACAGGACCGAACACTGAAGCTTTCTTT
CSVTGPNTEAFF
>TRBV14|TRBJ2-1|NA|NA
TGTGCCAGCAGCCAAGTCCCGGCGGAATACAATGAGCAGTTCTTC
CASSQVPAEYNEQFF
>TRBV4-1|TRBJ2-3|NA|TRBD2
TGCGCCAGCAGCCCATCAGCGGCTGCGGGGGACCCAGATACGCAGTATTTT
CASSPSAAAGDPDTQYF
>TRBV20-1|TRBJ2-7|NA|NA
TGCAGTGCTAGAGGACCTGACTACGAGCAGTACTTC
CSARGPDYEQYF
>TRBV20-1|TRBJ2-5|few|NA
TGCAGTGCTAGAGATTTGGGAGGTGGGGGACAGTCCTTC
CSARDLGGGGQSF
>TRBV29-1|TRBJ2-2|few|NA
TGCAGCGTTGGGTCAGACAACACCGGGGAGCTGTTTTTT
CSVGSDNTGELFF
>TRBV20-1|TRBJ2-3|once|TRBD2
TGCAGTGCTAGAGAATCTAGCGGAGGCACAGATACGCAGTATTTT
CSARESSGGTDTQYF
>TRBV7-2|TRBJ1-2|NA|NA
TGTGCCAGCAGCTTCGGGGGGGAACTTGCAGGCTACACCTTC
CASSFGGELAGYTF
>TRBV5-1|TRBJ2-6|few|NA
TGCGCCAGCAGCCGAGGGGATGCTGGGGCCAACGTCCTGACTTTC
CASSRGDAGANVLTF
>TRBV5-1|TRBJ1-1|NA|NA
TGCGCCAGCAGCGTAGGACTAAAGCTCTTTGGTACTGAAGCTTTCTTT
CASSVGLKLFGTEAFF
>TRBV7-2|TRBJ1-2|few|TRBD1
TGTGCCAGCACCCGGAGGGACAGGAACCTTGGCTACACCTTC
CASTRRDRNLGYTF
>TRBV5-1|TRBJ2-7|few|TRBD1
TGCGCCAGCAGCTCCGGCCCGGGACAGGAGGCCTCCGAGCAGTACTTC
CASSSGPGQEASEQYF
>TRBV29-1|TRBJ2-7|few|NA
TGCAGCGTTACCCAGGCCTACGAGCAGTACTTC
CSVTQAYEQYF
>TRBV3-1|TRBJ2-3|NA|TRBD2
TGTGCCAGCAGCCAGCGGACTAGTCTGAAGGATACGCAGTATTTT
CASSQRTSLKDTQYF
>TRBV12-3/TRBV12-4|TRBJ1-2|NA|NA
TGTGCCAGCACCCCAGGAAGTCTTAACTATGGCTACACCTTC
CASTPGSLNYGYTF